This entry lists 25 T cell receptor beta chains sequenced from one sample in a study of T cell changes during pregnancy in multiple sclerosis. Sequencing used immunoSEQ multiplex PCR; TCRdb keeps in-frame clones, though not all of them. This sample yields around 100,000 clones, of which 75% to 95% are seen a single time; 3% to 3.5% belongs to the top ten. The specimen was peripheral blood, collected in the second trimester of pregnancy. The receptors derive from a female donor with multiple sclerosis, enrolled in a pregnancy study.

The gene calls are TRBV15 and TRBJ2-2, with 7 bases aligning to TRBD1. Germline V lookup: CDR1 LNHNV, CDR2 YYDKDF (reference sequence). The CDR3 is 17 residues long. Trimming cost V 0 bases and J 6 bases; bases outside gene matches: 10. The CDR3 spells CATSRDLLQGRSGELFF. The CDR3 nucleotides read TGTGCCACCAGCAGAGATCTACTACAGGGGCGCTCCGGGGAGCTGTTTTTT.

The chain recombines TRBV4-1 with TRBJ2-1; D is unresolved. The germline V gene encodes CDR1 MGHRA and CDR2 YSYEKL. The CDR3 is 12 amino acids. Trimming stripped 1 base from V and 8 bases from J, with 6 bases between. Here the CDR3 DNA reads TGCGCCAGCAGCCAAGGTCTTTATGAGCAGTTCTTC. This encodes CASSQGLYEQFF.

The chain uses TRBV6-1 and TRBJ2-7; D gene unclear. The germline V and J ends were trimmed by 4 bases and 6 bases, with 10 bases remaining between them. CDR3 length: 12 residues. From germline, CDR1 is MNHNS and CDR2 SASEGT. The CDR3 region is CASSGSLGEQYF. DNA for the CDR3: TGTGCCAGCAGTGGATCCCTCGGCGAGCAGTACTTC.

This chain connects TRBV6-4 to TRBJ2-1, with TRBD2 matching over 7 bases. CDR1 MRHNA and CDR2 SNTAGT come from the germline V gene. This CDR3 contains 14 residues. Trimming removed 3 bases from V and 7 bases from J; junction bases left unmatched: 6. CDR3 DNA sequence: TGTGCCAGCAGTGAGGCGGGAGTGACGAATGAGCAGTTCTTC. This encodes CASSEAGVTNEQFF.

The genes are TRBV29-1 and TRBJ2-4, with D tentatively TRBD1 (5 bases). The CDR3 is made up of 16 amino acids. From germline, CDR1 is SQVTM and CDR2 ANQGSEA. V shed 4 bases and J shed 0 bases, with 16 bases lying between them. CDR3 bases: TGCAGCGTTGGGTGGCAGGGCGGTCTAGCCAAAAACATTCAGTACTTC. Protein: CSVGWQGGLAKNIQYF.

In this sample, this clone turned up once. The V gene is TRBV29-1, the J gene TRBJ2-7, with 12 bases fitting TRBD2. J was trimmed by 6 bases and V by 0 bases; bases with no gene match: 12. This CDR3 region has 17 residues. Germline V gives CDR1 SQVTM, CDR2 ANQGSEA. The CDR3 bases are TGCAGCGTTGAAGATATCGATGGGACTAGCGGGCCGATCGAGCAGTACTTC. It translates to CSVEDIDGTSGPIEQYF.

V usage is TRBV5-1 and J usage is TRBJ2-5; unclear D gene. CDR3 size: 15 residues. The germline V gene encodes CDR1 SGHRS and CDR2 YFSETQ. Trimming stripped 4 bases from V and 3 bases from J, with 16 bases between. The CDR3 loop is CASSRGVAGKETQYF. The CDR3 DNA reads TGCGCCAGCAGCCGTGGAGTCGCCGGAAAAGAGACCCAGTACTTC.

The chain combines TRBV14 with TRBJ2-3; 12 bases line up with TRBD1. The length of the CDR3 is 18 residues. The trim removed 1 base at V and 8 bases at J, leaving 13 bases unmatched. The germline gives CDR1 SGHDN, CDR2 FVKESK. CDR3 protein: CASSQAFFPGQGAGTQYF. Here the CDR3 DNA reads TGTGCCAGCAGCCAAGCCTTCTTTCCGGGACAGGGGGCAGGTACGCAGTATTTT.

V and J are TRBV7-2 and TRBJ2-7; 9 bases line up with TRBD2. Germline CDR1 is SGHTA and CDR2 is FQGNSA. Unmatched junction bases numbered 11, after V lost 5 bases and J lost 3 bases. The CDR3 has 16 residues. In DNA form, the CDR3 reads TGTGCCAGCAGCCACTCTGTAGCGGGGGTGAACTACGAGCAGTACTTC. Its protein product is CASSHSVAGVNYEQYF.

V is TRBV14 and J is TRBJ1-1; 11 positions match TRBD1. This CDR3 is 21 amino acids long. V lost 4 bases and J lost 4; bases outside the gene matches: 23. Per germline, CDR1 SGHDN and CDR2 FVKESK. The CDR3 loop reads CASSLYPGLAGQGGVGTEAFF. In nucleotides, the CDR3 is TGTGCCAGCAGCCTATACCCCGGGTTGGCGGGACAGGGGGGGGTAGGCACTGAAGCTTTCTTT.

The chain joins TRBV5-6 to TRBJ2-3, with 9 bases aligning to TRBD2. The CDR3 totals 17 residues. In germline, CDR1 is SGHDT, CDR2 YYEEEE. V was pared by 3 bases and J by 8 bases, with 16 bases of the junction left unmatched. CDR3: CASSSPGSGGVSGTQYF. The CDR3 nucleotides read TGTGCCAGCAGCTCCCCAGGTAGCGGGGGCGTTAGTGGTACGCAGTATTTT.

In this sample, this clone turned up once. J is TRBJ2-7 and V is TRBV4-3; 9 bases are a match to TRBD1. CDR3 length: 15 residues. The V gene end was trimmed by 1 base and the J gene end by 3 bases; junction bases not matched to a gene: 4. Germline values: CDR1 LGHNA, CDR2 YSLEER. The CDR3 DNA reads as TGCGCCAGCAGCCAAGTGACAGGGGGTAGCTACGAGCAGTACTTC. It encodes CASSQVTGGSYEQYF.

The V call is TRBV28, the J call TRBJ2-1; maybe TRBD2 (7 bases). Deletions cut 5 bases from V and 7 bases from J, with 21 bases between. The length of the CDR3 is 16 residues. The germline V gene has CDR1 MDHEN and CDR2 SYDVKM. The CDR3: CASSPAGAQQGNEQFF. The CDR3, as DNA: TGTGCCAGCAGTCCTGCGGGGGCCCAACAAGGGAATGAGCAGTTCTTC. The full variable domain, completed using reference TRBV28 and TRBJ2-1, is DVKVTQSSRYLVKRTGEKVFLECVQDMDHENMFWYRQDPGLGLRLIYFSYDVKMKEKGDIPEGYSVSREKKERFSLILESASTNQTSMYLCASSPAGAQQGNEQFFGPGTRLTVL.

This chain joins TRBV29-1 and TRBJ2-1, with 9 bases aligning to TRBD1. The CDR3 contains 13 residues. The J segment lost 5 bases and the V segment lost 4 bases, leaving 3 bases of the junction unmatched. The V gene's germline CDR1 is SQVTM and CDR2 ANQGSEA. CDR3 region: CSVGDRVNNEQFF. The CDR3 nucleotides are TGCAGCGTTGGGGACAGGGTCAACAATGAGCAGTTCTTC.

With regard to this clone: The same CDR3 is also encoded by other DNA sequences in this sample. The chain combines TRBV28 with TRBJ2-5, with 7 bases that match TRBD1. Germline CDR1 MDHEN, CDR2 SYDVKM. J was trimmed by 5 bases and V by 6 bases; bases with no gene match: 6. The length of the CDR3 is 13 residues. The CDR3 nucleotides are TGTGCCAGCAGCCCGACAGGGCGGGAGACCCAGTACTTC. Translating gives CASSPTGRETQYF.

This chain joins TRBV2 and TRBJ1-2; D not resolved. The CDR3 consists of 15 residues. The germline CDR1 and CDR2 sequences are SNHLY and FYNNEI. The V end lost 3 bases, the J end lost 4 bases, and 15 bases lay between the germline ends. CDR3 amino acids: CASSEVGRGGYGYTF. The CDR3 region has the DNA TGTGCCAGCAGTGAGGTCGGGAGAGGAGGCTATGGCTACACCTTC. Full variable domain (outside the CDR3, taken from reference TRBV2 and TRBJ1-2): EPEVTQTPSHQVTQMGQEVILRCVPISNHLYFYWYRQILGQKVEFLVSFYNNEISEKSEIFDDQFSVERPDGSNFTLKIRSTKLEDSAMYFCASSEVGRGGYGYTFGSGTRLTVV.

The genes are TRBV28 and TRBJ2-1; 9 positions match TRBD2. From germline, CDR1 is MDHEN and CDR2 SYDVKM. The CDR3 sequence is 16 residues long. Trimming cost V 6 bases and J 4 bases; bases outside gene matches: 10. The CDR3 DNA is TGTGCCAGCAGGACTCAGACTAGCGGAAAATACAATGAGCAGTTCTTC. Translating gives CASRTQTSGKYNEQFF.

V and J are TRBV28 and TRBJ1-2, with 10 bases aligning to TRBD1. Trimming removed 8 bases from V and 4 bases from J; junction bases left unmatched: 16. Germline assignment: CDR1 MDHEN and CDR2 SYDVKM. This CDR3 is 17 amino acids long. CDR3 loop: CASSPWEGQGLSYGYTF. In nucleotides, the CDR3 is TGTGCCAGCTCTCCATGGGAGGGACAGGGGCTCTCCTATGGCTACACCTTC.

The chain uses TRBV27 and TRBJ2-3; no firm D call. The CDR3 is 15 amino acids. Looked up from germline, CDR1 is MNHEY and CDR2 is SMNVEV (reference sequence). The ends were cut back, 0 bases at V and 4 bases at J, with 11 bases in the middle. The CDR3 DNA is TGTGCCAGCAGTTTATCGTGGCTTTCCGCAGATACGCAGTATTTT. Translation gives CASSLSWLSADTQYF.

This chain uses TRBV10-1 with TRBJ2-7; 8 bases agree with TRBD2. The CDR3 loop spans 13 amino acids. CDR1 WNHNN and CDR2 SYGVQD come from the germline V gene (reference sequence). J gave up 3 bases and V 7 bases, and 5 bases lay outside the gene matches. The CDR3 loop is CASKGSGSYEQYF. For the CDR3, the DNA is TGCGCCAGCAAAGGAAGCGGGAGCTACGAGCAGTACTTC.

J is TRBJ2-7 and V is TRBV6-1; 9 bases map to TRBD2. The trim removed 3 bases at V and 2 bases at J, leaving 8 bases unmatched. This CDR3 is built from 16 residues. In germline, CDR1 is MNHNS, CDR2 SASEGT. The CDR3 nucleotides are TGTGCCAGCAGTGATATCCCGACTAGCGGACCCTACGAGCAGTACTTC. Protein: CASSDIPTSGPYEQYF.

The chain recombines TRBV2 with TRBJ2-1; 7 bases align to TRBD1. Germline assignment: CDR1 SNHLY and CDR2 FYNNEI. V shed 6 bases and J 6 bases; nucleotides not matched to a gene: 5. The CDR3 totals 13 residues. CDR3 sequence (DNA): TGTGCCAGCAGGGTTACAGGGGTCAATGAGCAGTTCTTC. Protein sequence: CASRVTGVNEQFF.

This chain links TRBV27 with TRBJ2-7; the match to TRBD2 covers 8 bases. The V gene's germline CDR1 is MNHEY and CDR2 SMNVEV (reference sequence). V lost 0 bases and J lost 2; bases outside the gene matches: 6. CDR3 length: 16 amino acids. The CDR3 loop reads CASSLSASGHTYEQYF. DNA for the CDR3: TGTGCCAGCAGTTTATCGGCTAGCGGGCACACCTACGAGCAGTACTTC.

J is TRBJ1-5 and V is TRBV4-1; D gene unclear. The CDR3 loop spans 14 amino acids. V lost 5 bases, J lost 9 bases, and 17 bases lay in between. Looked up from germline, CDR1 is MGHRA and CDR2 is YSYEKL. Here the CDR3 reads CASSIEGNGRPQHF. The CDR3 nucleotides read TGCGCCAGCAGCATAGAGGGAAACGGGCGGCCCCAGCATTTT.

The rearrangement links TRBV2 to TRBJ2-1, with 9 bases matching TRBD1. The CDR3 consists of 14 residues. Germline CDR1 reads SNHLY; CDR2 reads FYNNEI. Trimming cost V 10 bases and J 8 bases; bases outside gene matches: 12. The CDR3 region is CATKRDRVVHEQFF. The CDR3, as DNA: TGTGCCACCAAACGGGACAGGGTAGTCCATGAGCAGTTCTTC.